Listed below are T cell receptor beta chains from one sample, sequenced in a study of siplizumab effects on memory and regulatory T cells. Sequenced by immunoSEQ multiplex PCR; TCRdb stores in-frame clones only, minus some. This table holds 15,000 to 20,000 clones, 44% found once. These TCRs are of unknown antigen specificity. The specimen was CFSE-low (dividing) CD4+ T cells sorted from an allogeneic mixed lymphocyte reaction. These receptors were taken from a human donor in good health; the cells came from an allogeneic mixed lymphocyte reaction. Some clones in this sample may be carry-over from other donors' samples. CDR3s leave out the opening cysteine and the closing phenylalanine or tryptophan. Fields, in order: J gene, CDR3 length, V gene, CDR3 protein.

J gene: TRBJ2-6
CDR3 length: 13
V gene: TRBV5-8
CDR3 protein: ASSLEVSGANVLT

J gene: TRBJ2-5
CDR3 length: 11
V gene: TRBV30
CDR3 protein: AWGGTTQETQY

J gene: TRBJ1-5
CDR3 length: 12
V gene: TRBV2
CDR3 protein: ASRGQTVEQPQH

J gene: TRBJ1-1
CDR3 length: 12
V gene: TRBV6-5
CDR3 protein: ASSYSMSNTEAF

J gene: TRBJ2-1
CDR3 length: 13
V gene: TRBV5-8
CDR3 protein: ASTLAGATYNEQF

J gene: TRBJ2-1
CDR3 length: 15
V gene: TRBV19
CDR3 protein: ASSSGYATSGFNEQF

J gene: TRBJ1-1
CDR3 length: 10
V gene: TRBV11-2
CDR3 protein: ASSFSGGEAF

J gene: TRBJ1-3
CDR3 length: 14
V gene: TRBV9
CDR3 protein: ASSVEGPTAGNTIY

J gene: TRBJ2-3
CDR3 length: 12
V gene: TRBV6-5
CDR3 protein: ASRLPGPADTQY

J gene: TRBJ1-1
CDR3 length: 12
V gene: TRBV6-1
CDR3 protein: ASRYGIPGAEAF

J gene: TRBJ2-2
CDR3 length: 15
V gene: TRBV9
CDR3 protein: ASSARGDRLPTGELF

J gene: TRBJ2-1
CDR3 length: 12
V gene: TRBV30
CDR3 protein: AWSIRGLWNEQF

J gene: TRBJ2-2
CDR3 length: 13
V gene: TRBV11-2
CDR3 protein: ASRWDRGNTGELF

J gene: TRBJ2-3
CDR3 length: 13
V gene: TRBV7-3
CDR3 protein: ASSLTSLGTDTQY

J gene: TRBJ1-5
CDR3 length: 13
V gene: TRBV28
CDR3 protein: ASSFGGGGNQPQH

J gene: TRBJ2-1
CDR3 length: 11
V gene: TRBV6-6
CDR3 protein: ASRSDRVGEQF

J gene: TRBJ1-2
CDR3 length: 12
V gene: TRBV5-1
CDR3 protein: ASSRDSLLYGYT

J gene: TRBJ2-7
CDR3 length: 13
V gene: TRBV10-3
CDR3 protein: AISGRLADSYEQY

J gene: TRBJ2-5
CDR3 length: 12
V gene: TRBV25-1
CDR3 protein: ASSAARGQETQY

J gene: TRBJ1-2
CDR3 length: 10
V gene: TRBV25-1
CDR3 protein: ASSAGAGGYT

J gene: TRBJ2-7
CDR3 length: 13
V gene: TRBV5-1
CDR3 protein: ASSLDLAGAYEQY

J gene: TRBJ1-1
CDR3 length: 12
V gene: TRBV27
CDR3 protein: ASRLALGRSVAF

J gene: TRBJ1-1
CDR3 length: 12
V gene: TRBV5-4
CDR3 protein: ASSRGPQFSEAF

J gene: TRBJ1-4
CDR3 length: 12
V gene: TRBV2
CDR3 protein: ASSGSGTAEKLF

J gene: TRBJ2-3
CDR3 length: 14
V gene: TRBV5-1
CDR3 protein: ASTSGTGLSTDTQY

J gene: TRBJ2-7
CDR3 length: 13
V gene: TRBV7-2
CDR3 protein: ASSLVGGISYEQY